Presented here are 32 T cell receptor beta chains from one specimen sequenced in a study of blood T cell repertoires in COVID-19. Only in-frame clones appear in the TCRdb table, and some are missing; sequencing was by immunoSEQ multiplex PCR. The sample consists of 300,000 to 450,000 clones, about 90% of them appearing once. Sequenced input: peripheral blood. The source is a woman aged 55-70 years with COVID-19, enrolled during active disease.

The CDR3 DNA reads TGTGCCAGCAGCTTAGAGGGTCCGGGGGTGACCCAGTACTTC. Translation: CASSLEGPGVTQYF. The rearrangement joins TRBV7-2 to TRBJ2-5, with D maybe TRBD2 (6 bases). Germline V gives CDR1 SGHTA, CDR2 FQGNSA. Trimming stripped 1 base from V and 7 bases from J, with 13 bases between. The CDR3 has 14 amino acids.

The chain uses TRBV30 and TRBJ1-1; D is undetermined. Germline V gene lookup returns CDR1 GTSNPN and CDR2 SVGIG (reference sequence). CDR3 length equals 12 residues. V was trimmed by 2 bases and J by 6 bases, leaving 10 bases between them. This chain's CDR3 is CAWSPSGAEAFF. In nucleotides, the CDR3 is TGTGCCTGGAGTCCCAGTGGTGCTGAAGCTTTCTTT.

The chain recombines TRBV18 with TRBJ1-1, with 8 bases fitting TRBD1. V lost 5 bases to trimming and J lost 4 bases; unmatched junction nucleotides: 3. The germline CDR1 and CDR2 sequences are KGHSH and LQKENI. The CDR3 loop spans 13 amino acids. The CDR3 DNA reads TGTGCCAGCTCATCTACAGGGGGCACTGAAGCTTTCTTT. The encoded protein is CASSSTGGTEAFF.

V and J are TRBV7-9 and TRBJ2-7; 7 bases are shared with TRBD2. CDR3 length: 15 amino acids. Trimming took 1 base from V and 6 from J; bases not matched to a gene: 9. Germline assignment: CDR1 SEHNR and CDR2 FQNEAQ (reference sequence). CDR3 DNA sequence: TGTGCCAGCAGCTTAGAGGGGCTCGGGGGGAGCGAGCAGTACTTC. Its protein is CASSLEGLGGSEQYF.

The table lists this clone with a count of one. This sequence joins TRBV6-5 and TRBJ2-7; TRBD2 matches at 7 bases. The closer fit of TRBJ2-5 to the DNA end suggests the J call may be wrong. The CDR3 covers 13 residues. Germline-derived CDR1 and CDR2 are MNHEY and SVGAGI. Here the CDR3 reads CASSPQPGGTQYF. In nucleotides, the CDR3 is TGTGCCAGCAGTCCCCAGCCGGGGGGGACCCAGTACTTC.

This chain connects TRBV5-1 to TRBJ2-3; TRBD2 might be the D (6 bases). This CDR3 comprises 14 residues. The germline V and J ends were trimmed by 4 bases and 2 bases, with 11 bases remaining between them. Germline assignment: CDR1 SGHRS and CDR2 YFSETQ. The CDR3 protein is CASSGGLATDTQYF. In DNA form, the CDR3 reads TGCGCCAGCAGCGGGGGGTTAGCCACAGATACGCAGTATTTT.

The rearrangement links TRBV5-1 to TRBJ1-1, with TRBD1 matching 8 bases. Germline lookup yields CDR1 SGHRS and CDR2 YFSETQ. This CDR3 has 15 amino acids. The J segment lost 8 bases and the V segment lost 3 bases, leaving 12 bases of the junction unmatched. CDR3 bases: TGCGCCAGCAGCTCCGACTCACTTACAGGGGGAGAAGCTTTCTTT. Residues: CASSSDSLTGGEAFF.

The V gene is TRBV19, the J gene TRBJ1-1; 8 nucleotides align to TRBD1. Germline values: CDR1 LNHDA, CDR2 SQIVND (reference sequence). The J segment lost 0 bases and the V segment lost 3 bases, leaving 6 bases of the junction unmatched. The CDR3 runs 16 residues. The chain's CDR3 is CASSIDRGLLNTEAFF. CDR3 DNA: TGTGCCAGTAGTATCGACAGGGGCTTACTGAACACTGAAGCTTTCTTT.

V usage is TRBV15 and J usage is TRBJ1-5; no clear D gene. Trimming took 1 base from V and 5 from J, leaving 12 bases between them. The CDR3 sequence is 15 residues long. From germline, CDR1 is LNHNV and CDR2 YYDKDF (reference sequence). CDR3 sequence (DNA): TGTGCCACCAGCAGAGGAGGAGGGAGCTATCAGCCCCAGCATTTT. This sequence encodes CATSRGGGSYQPQHF.

This chain joins TRBV6-6 and TRBJ2-7, with 11 nucleotides matching TRBD1. V trimming: 6 bases; J trimming: 2 bases; junction bases outside the gene matches: 3. CDR1 and CDR2 (germline): MNHNY, SVGAGI (reference sequence). The CDR3 has 14 amino acids. DNA of the CDR3: TGTGCCAGCAGCAAGGGACAGGGGGCCTACGAGCAGTACTTC. Protein sequence: CASSKGQGAYEQYF.

V usage is TRBV28 and J usage is TRBJ1-2; 9 bases fit TRBD1. The V segment lost 3 bases and the J segment 3 bases; nucleotides outside the gene matches: 5. The CDR3 sequence is 15 residues long. Per the germline V gene, CDR1 is MDHEN and CDR2 is SYDVKM. The CDR3: CASSFYRGLDYGYTF. The CDR3 DNA reads as TGTGCCAGCAGTTTCTACAGGGGGCTCGACTATGGCTACACCTTC.

The chain links TRBV19 to TRBJ1-5; D perhaps matches TRBD1 (5 bases). Per the germline V gene, CDR1 is LNHDA and CDR2 is SQIVND (reference sequence). There are 14 residues in the CDR3. Trimming took 5 bases from V and 3 from J, leaving 11 bases between them. CDR3 loop: CASSGASINQPQHF. DNA for the CDR3: TGTGCCAGTAGTGGGGCCAGCATCAATCAGCCCCAGCATTTT.

The chain uses TRBV24-1 and TRBJ2-1; 8 nucleotides match TRBD1. The J segment lost 6 bases and the V segment lost 4 bases, leaving 7 bases of the junction unmatched. This CDR3 is 15 amino acids long. Germline values: CDR1 KGHDR, CDR2 SFDVKD. As DNA, the CDR3 is TGTGCCACCAGTGAGGCGACAGGGGCTGTCAATGAGCAGTTCTTC. This gives the protein CATSEATGAVNEQFF.

The chain combines TRBV19 with TRBJ1-1; TRBD1 matches at 8 bases. Germline values: CDR1 LNHDA, CDR2 SQIVND (reference sequence). Trimming removed 1 base from V and 6 bases from J; junction bases left unmatched: 13. The CDR3 covers 17 residues. The DNA for the CDR3 is TGTGCCAGTAGTATAGTAGGAATTGGCAGGGGGCTTCCTGAAGCTTTCTTT. This translates into CASSIVGIGRGLPEAFF.

CDR3 amino acids: CASGLGEMNYGYTF. The CDR3 region has the DNA TGTGCTAGTGGCCTAGGAGAGATGAACTATGGCTACACCTTC. V is TRBV12-5 and J is TRBJ1-2, with no clear D. CDR3 length equals 14 residues. Looked up from germline, CDR1 is LGHNT and CDR2 is FRNRAP. V lost 6 bases and J 2 bases, leaving 13 bases between the germline ends.

The CDR3 nucleotides are TGTGCCAGCTCACCACCCCCCCTAGGCACCGGGGAGCTGTTTTTT. It encodes CASSPPPLGTGELFF. The rearrangement uses TRBV18 and TRBJ2-2; D is undetermined. This CDR3 spans 15 amino acids. Germline-derived CDR1 and CDR2 are KGHSH and LQKENI. Trimming removed 0 bases from V and 4 bases from J, with 9 bases in between.

The gene calls are TRBV28 and TRBJ2-1; 13 nucleotides match TRBD2. J was trimmed by 2 bases and V by 6 bases; bases with no gene match: 4. This CDR3 spans 16 amino acids. Germline CDR1 is MDHEN and CDR2 is SYDVKM. CDR3 nucleotide sequence: TGTGCCAGCAGAGATACTAGCGGGGGGGCCTACAATGAGCAGTTCTTC. Translated, it gives CASRDTSGGAYNEQFF.

The chain uses TRBV4-1 and TRBJ1-3, with a tentative D call TRBD1 (5 bases). The CDR3 contains 16 residues. CDR1 and CDR2 from the germline V gene are MGHRA and YSYEKL. The ends were cut back, 4 bases at V and 0 bases at J, with 13 bases in the middle. CDR3 residues: CASSRVGQNSGNTIYF. The CDR3 DNA reads TGCGCCAGCAGCCGGGTCGGACAAAACTCTGGAAACACCATATATTTT.

The chain couples TRBV18 to TRBJ1-5; no reliable D call. The CDR3 is 16 amino acids. The germline CDR1 and CDR2 sequences are KGHSH and LQKENI. Trimming cost V 2 bases and J 0 bases, with 11 bases left between them. In nucleotides, the CDR3 is TGTGCCAGCTCACCATACAGCCTGAATAGCAATCAGCCCCAGCATTTT. It specifies CASSPYSLNSNQPQHF.

The chain uses TRBV24-1 and TRBJ2-7, with D uncertain. Germline CDR1 is KGHDR and CDR2 is SFDVKD. This CDR3 comprises 12 residues. V lost 4 bases to trimming and J lost 4 bases, with 7 bases between them. CDR3 protein: CATSDYAYEQYF. The CDR3 region has the DNA TGTGCCACCAGTGACTATGCTTACGAGCAGTACTTC.

This clone is a singleton in its sample. The V call is TRBV18, the J call TRBJ2-7; 12 bases fit TRBD1. V shed 2 bases and J 5 bases; nucleotides not matched to a gene: 10. CDR3 length equals 17 residues. Germline CDR1 KGHSH, CDR2 LQKENI. For the CDR3, the DNA is TGTGCCAGCTCACCAACTCCGGGACAGGGGGCAGGAAACGAGCAGTACTTC. As protein: CASSPTPGQGAGNEQYF.

This clone is a singleton in its sample. V and J are TRBV5-1 and TRBJ1-1; TRBD1 is a possible D gene (5 bases). The ends were cut back, 0 bases at V and 6 bases at J, with 9 bases in the middle. This CDR3 spans 13 amino acids. Germline-derived CDR1 and CDR2 are SGHRS and YFSETQ. The CDR3 DNA sequence: TGCGCCAGCAGCTTGGGCCCCAGGGCTGAAGCTTTCTTT. It is translated as CASSLGPRAEAFF.

The V call is TRBV6-5, the J call TRBJ2-1; 9 bases match TRBD2. The J segment lost 6 bases and the V segment lost 2 bases, leaving 5 bases of the junction unmatched. Germline V CDR1 and CDR2: MNHEY, SVGAGI. This CDR3 comprises 15 residues. The CDR3 DNA reads as TGTGCCAGCAGTTACGACAGCGGGGGGATCAATGAGCAGTTCTTC. Encoded protein: CASSYDSGGINEQFF.

This chain connects TRBV28 to TRBJ2-3; D may be TRBD2 (6 bases). The ends were cut back, 6 bases at V and 0 bases at J, with 25 bases in the middle. The CDR3 spans 19 residues. CDR1 and CDR2 (germline): MDHEN, SYDVKM. CDR3 DNA sequence: TGTGCCAGCAGCCCCCGAACCGGCGGGGCTAGCAGAAGCACAGATACGCAGTATTTT. This gives the protein CASSPRTGGASRSTDTQYF.

The V gene is TRBV19, the J gene TRBJ2-2, with 9 bases matching TRBD2. Germline loops: CDR1 LNHDA, CDR2 SQIVND (reference sequence). J lost 6 bases, V lost 2 bases, and 10 bases had no gene match. CDR3 length: 17 residues. Here the CDR3 reads CASSIRRAGGRSGELFF. DNA for the CDR3: TGTGCCAGTAGTATACGACGAGCGGGGGGCCGCTCCGGGGAGCTGTTTTTT.

This chain connects TRBV28 to TRBJ2-1; the D gene is possibly TRBD2 (7 bases). The CDR3 covers 16 residues. CDR1 is MDHEN, CDR2 SYDVKM, per germline. V was shortened by 5 bases and J by 0 bases, with 14 bases between the two germline ends. This CDR3 is CASSAVGGDSYNEQFF. The DNA for the CDR3 is TGTGCCAGCAGTGCCGTAGGGGGGGACTCCTACAATGAGCAGTTCTTC.

V and J are TRBV2 and TRBJ2-7, with 8 bases matching TRBD2. This CDR3 has 13 residues. The germline CDR1 and CDR2 sequences are SNHLY and FYNNEI. Trimming cost V 8 bases and J 2 bases; bases outside gene matches: 5. The DNA for the CDR3 is TGTGCCAGCTGTGGCGGGGGGACCTACGAGCAGTACTTC. It encodes CASCGGGTYEQYF. Supplemented by reference TRBV2 and TRBJ2-7, the full variable domain reads EPEVTQTPSHQVTQMGQEVILRCVPISNHLYFYWYRQILGQKVEFLVSFYNNEISEKSEIFDDQFSVERPDGSNFTLKIRSTKLEDSAMYFCASCGGGTYEQYFGPGTRLTVT.

The chain recombines TRBV4-1 with TRBJ2-4; D not certain. Germline loops: CDR1 MGHRA, CDR2 YSYEKL. Trimming took 0 bases from V and 1 from J, leaving 16 bases between them. The CDR3 has 18 residues. CDR3 sequence (DNA): TGCGCCAGCAGCCAAGATAATTGGCAGGTCTTGGCCAAAAACATTCAGTACTTC. This translates into CASSQDNWQVLAKNIQYF.

The table lists this clone with a count of one. The CDR3 coding sequence is TGTGCCAGCAGCTTAATTGCAGCGGGGGCGAGCACAGATACGCAGTATTTT. It codes for CASSLIAAGASTDTQYF. The chain carries TRBV7-3 and TRBJ2-3, with 8 bases identical to TRBD2. The ends lost 1 base at V and 0 bases at J; junction bases unmatched: 6. Germline CDR1 SGHTA, CDR2 FQGTGA. The CDR3 extends over 17 amino acids.

This chain joins TRBV19 and TRBJ1-2; no reliable D call. This CDR3 region has 12 residues. With 10 bases removed from V and 1 base from J, the gap between germline ends came to 10 bases. Germline V gene lookup returns CDR1 LNHDA and CDR2 SQIVND (reference sequence). The CDR3, as DNA: TGTGCCACCCTGCGGGGTAACTATGGCTACACCTTC. It is translated as CATLRGNYGYTF. The variable domain in full, completed from reference TRBV19 and TRBJ1-2, reads DGGITQSPKYLFRKEGQNVTLSCEQNLNHDAMYWYRQDPGQGLRLIYYSQIVNDFQKGDIAEGYSVSREKKESFPLTVTSAQKNPTAFYLCATLRGNYGYTFGSGTRLTVV.

The CDR3, as DNA: TGTGCCAGCAGATTCGGACAGACCTCTGAAGCTTTCTTT. Amino acid sequence: CASRFGQTSEAFF. The V call is TRBV7-9, the J call TRBJ1-1, with TRBD1 as a possible D gene (6 bases). The CDR3 length is 13 residues. Trimming removed 6 bases at V and 6 bases at J, with 14 bases between. Germline lookup yields CDR1 SEHNR and CDR2 FQNEAQ (reference sequence).

This clone was found a few times. The rearrangement uses TRBV3-1 (or the pseudogene TRBV3-2) and TRBJ1-6; D possibly corresponds to TRBD1 (5 bases). Per germline, CDR1 LGHDT and CDR2 YNNKEL (reference sequence). The CDR3 covers 13 residues. Trimming took 9 bases from V and 10 from J, leaving 16 bases between them. The CDR3 DNA follows: TGTGCCAGTGGGGGGGAGCTAGGCTCACCCCTCCACTTT. This sequence encodes CASGGELGSPLHF.